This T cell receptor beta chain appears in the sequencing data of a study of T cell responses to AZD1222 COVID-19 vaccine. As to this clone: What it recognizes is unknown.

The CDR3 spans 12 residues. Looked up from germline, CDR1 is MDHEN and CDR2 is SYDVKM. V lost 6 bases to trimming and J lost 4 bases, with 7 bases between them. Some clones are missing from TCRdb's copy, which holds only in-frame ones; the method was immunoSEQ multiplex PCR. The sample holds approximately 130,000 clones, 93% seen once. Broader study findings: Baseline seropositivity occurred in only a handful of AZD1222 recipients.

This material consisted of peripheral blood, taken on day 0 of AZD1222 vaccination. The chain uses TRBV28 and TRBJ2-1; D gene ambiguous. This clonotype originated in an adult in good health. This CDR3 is CASRSQYNEQFF. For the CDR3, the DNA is TGTGCCAGCAGATCTCAATACAATGAGCAGTTCTTC.